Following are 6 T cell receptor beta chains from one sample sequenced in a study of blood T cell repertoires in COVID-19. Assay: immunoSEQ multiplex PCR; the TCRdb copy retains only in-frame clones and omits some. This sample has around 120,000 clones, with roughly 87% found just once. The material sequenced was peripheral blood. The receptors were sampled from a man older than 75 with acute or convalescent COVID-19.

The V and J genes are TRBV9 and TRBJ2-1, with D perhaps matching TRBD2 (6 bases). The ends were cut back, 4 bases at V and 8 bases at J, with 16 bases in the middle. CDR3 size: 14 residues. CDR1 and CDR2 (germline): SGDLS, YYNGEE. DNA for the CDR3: TGTGCCAGCAGCCCCTGGACGGGGGAGGATGAGCAGTTCTTC. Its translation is CASSPWTGEDEQFF.

CDR3 protein: CASSKQEYSNQPQHF. The CDR3 DNA sequence: TGTGCCAGCAGTAAACAGGAGTATAGCAATCAGCCCCAGCATTTT. This rearrangement joins TRBV28 to TRBJ1-5; D possibly corresponds to TRBD1 (5 bases). This CDR3 is built from 15 residues. Trimming cost V 5 bases and J 0 bases, with 11 bases left between them. Germline loops: CDR1 MDHEN, CDR2 SYDVKM. Full variable domain (outside the CDR3, taken from reference TRBV28 and TRBJ1-5): DVKVTQSSRYLVKRTGEKVFLECVQDMDHENMFWYRQDPGLGLRLIYFSYDVKMKEKGDIPEGYSVSREKKERFSLILESASTNQTSMYLCASSKQEYSNQPQHFGDGTRLSIL.

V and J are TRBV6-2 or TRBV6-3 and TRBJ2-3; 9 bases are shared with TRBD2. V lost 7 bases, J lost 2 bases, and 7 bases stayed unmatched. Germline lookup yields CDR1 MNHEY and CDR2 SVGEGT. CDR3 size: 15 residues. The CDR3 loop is CASNPAGGTTDTQYF. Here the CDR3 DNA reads TGTGCCAGCAACCCAGCGGGAGGAACCACAGATACGCAGTATTTT.

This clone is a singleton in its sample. The CDR3 sequence: CASSSGGESSYEQYF. In nucleotides, the CDR3 is TGTGCCAGCAGCTCGGGGGGGGAAAGCTCCTACGAGCAGTACTTC. This chain links TRBV11-3 with TRBJ2-7; the match to TRBD2 covers 8 bases. The V segment lost 4 bases and the J segment 0 bases; nucleotides outside the gene matches: 5. The germline V gene has CDR1 SGHNT and CDR2 YENEEA. The length of the CDR3 is 15 residues.

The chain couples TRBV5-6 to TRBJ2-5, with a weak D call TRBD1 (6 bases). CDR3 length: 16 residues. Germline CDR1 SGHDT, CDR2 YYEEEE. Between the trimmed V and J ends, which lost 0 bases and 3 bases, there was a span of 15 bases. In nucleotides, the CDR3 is TGTGCCAGCAGCTTGGTAGGCAGGGGTGGGGAAGAGACCCAGTACTTC. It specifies CASSLVGRGGEETQYF.

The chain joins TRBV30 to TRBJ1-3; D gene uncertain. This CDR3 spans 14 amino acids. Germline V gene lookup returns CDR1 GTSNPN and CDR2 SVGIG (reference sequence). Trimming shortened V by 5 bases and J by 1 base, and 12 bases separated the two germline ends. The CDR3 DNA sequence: TGTGCCTGGGACGATACTGCTTCTGGAAACACCATATATTTT. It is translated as CAWDDTASGNTIYF.